Listed below are T cell receptor beta chains from one sample, sequenced in a study of cytomegalovirus exposure and HLA in healthy donors. Assay used: immunoSEQ multiplex PCR; TCRdb lists only in-frame clones, some missing. The table shows around 60,000 clones, with 92% occurring only once. Sequencing was performed on PBMCs. These receptors were obtained from a woman between 18 and 29 years old in good health and CMV-seronegative. CDR3s include the opening cysteine and the closing phenylalanine or tryptophan. D genes are given only for firm matches. A row's size may be missing; if present it is once, few, many or a size class.

d_gene | j_gene | v_gene | abundance | CDR3aa | CDR3nt
NA | TRBJ2-3 | TRBV2 | NA | CASSELKALRSTDTQYF | TGTGCCAGCAGTGAATTGAAAGCCCTTCGTAGCACAGATACGCAGTATTTT
TRBD1 | TRBJ2-3 | TRBV13 | once | CASSTRQGILTDTQYF | TGTGCCAGCAGCACCCGACAGGGGATCCTCACAGATACGCAGTATTTT
NA | TRBJ2-7 | TRBV28 | NA | CASSLLGGGSSYEQYF | TGTGCCAGCAGTTTGTTGGGGGGGGGCTCCTCCTACGAGCAGTACTTC
TRBD1 | TRBJ2-3 | TRBV11-2 | NA | CASRGDRGGPDTQYF | TGTGCCAGCAGAGGGGACAGGGGCGGCCCAGATACGCAGTATTTT
NA | TRBJ2-5 | TRBV2 | few | CASSQGETQYF | TGTGCCAGCAGCCAGGGGGAGACCCAGTACTTC
TRBD2 | TRBJ2-1 | TRBV7-9 | NA | CASSSVSGGWGEQFF | TGTGCCAGCAGCTCAGTTAGCGGGGGGTGGGGTGAGCAGTTCTTC
TRBD2 | TRBJ2-5 | TRBV27 | NA | CASSALAGGKETQYF | TGTGCCAGCAGTGCCCTAGCGGGAGGGAAGGAGACCCAGTACTTC
NA | TRBJ1-4 | TRBV19 | NA | CASSIKGRGNEKLFF | TGTGCCAGTAGTATAAAGGGCAGGGGAAATGAAAAACTGTTTTTT
NA | TRBJ1-1 | TRBV6-1 | NA | CAARGDITNTEAFF | TGTGCCGCCCGAGGGGACATAACGAACACTGAAGCTTTCTTT
TRBD1 | TRBJ1-3 | TRBV5-4 | NA | CASSRGTDFNSGNTIYF | TGTGCCAGCAGCCGAGGGACAGACTTTAACTCTGGAAACACCATATATTTT
TRBD1 | TRBJ1-2 | TRBV7-9 | NA | CASSPLEVDRDGYGYTF | TGTGCCAGCAGCCCACTTGAGGTGGACAGGGATGGCTATGGCTACACCTTC
TRBD1 | TRBJ2-7 | TRBV29-1 | NA | CSAWTGNEQYF | TGCAGCGCCTGGACAGGGAACGAGCAGTACTTC
TRBD1 | TRBJ1-5 | TRBV19 | NA | CASPELTGRTDQPQHF | TGTGCCAGTCCTGAACTGACAGGGCGGACGGATCAGCCCCAGCATTTT
NA | TRBJ1-1 | TRBV2 | NA | CASSEDRMNTEAFF | TGTGCCAGCAGTGAAGACAGGATGAACACTGAAGCTTTCTTT
TRBD1 | TRBJ1-5 | TRBV15 | NA | CATRDRGSNQPQHF | TGTGCCACCAGAGACAGGGGCAGCAATCAGCCCCAGCATTTT
NA | TRBJ1-6 | TRBV18 | once | CASSQIRKEGQPNSPLHF | TGTGCCAGCTCCCAGATCAGGAAGGAAGGACAGCCAAATTCACCCCTCCACTTT
NA | TRBJ1-2 | TRBV11-3 | NA | CASSLAGGAYGYTF | TGTGCCAGCAGCTTAGCGGGCGGGGCCTATGGCTACACCTTC
NA | TRBJ1-4 | TRBV7-9 | once | CASSSQAWGSPTNEKLFF | TGTGCCAGCAGCTCACAAGCCTGGGGCTCCCCAACTAATGAAAAACTGTTTTTT
TRBD2 | TRBJ2-1 | TRBV15 | once | CATSRDASGSRNEQFF | TGTGCCACCAGCAGAGATGCTAGCGGGAGCCGTAATGAGCAGTTCTTC
NA | TRBJ2-1 | TRBV27 | NA | CASGLGLGDEQFF | TGTGCCAGCGGTTTGGGGTTAGGGGATGAGCAGTTCTTC
TRBD1 | TRBJ1-4 | TRBV15 | few | CATSRDPLGQGSEKLFF | TGTGCCACCAGCAGAGATCCGTTGGGACAGGGATCTGAAAAACTGTTTTTT